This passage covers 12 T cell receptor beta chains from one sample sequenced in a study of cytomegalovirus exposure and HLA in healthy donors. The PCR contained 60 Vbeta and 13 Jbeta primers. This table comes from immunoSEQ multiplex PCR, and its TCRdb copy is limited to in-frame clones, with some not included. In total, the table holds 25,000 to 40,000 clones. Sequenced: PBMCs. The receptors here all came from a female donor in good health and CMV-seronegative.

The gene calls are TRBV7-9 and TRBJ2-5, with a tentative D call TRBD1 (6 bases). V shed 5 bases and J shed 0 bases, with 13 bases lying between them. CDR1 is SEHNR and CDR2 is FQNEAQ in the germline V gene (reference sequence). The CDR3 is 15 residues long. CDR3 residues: CASSPGRGYQETQYF. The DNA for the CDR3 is TGTGCCAGCAGCCCCGGTAGGGGGTACCAAGAGACCCAGTACTTC. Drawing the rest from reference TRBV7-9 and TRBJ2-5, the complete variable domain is DTGVSQNPRHKITKRGQNVTFRCDPISEHNRLYWYRQTLGQGPEFLTYFQNEAQLEKSRLLSDRFSAERPKGSFSTLEIQRTEQGDSAMYLCASSPGRGYQETQYFGPGTRLLVL.

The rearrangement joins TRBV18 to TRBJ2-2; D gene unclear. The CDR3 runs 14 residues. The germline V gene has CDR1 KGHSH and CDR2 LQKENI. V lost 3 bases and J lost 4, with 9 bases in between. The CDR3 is CASSPPAGTGELFF. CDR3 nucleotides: TGTGCCAGCTCACCCCCCGCAGGCACCGGGGAGCTGTTTTTT.

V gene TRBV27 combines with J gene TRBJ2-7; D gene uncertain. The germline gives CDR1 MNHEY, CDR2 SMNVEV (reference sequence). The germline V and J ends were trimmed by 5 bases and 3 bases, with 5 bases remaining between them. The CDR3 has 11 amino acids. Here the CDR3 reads CASSPHYEQYF. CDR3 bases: TGTGCCAGCAGTCCCCACTACGAGCAGTACTTC.

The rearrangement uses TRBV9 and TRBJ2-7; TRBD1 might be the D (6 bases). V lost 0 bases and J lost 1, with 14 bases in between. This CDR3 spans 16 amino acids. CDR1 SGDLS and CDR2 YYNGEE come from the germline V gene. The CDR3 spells CASSVGTGTKSYEQYF. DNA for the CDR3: TGTGCCAGCAGCGTAGGGACCGGGACAAAGTCCTACGAGCAGTACTTC.

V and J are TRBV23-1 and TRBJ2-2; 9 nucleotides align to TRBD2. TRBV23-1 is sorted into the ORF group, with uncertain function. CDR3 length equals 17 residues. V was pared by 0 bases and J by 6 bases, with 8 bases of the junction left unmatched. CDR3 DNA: TGCGCCAGCAGTCAATCTAACGGGGCGGGGGGGCCCGGGGAGCTGTTTTTT. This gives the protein CASSQSNGAGGPGELFF.

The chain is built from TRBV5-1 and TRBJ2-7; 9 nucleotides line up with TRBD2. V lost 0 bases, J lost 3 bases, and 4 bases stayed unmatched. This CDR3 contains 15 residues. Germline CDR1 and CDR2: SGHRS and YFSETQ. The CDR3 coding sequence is TGCGCCAGCAGCTTGGATGCGGGGGGGCTCTACGAGCAGTACTTC. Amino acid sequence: CASSLDAGGLYEQYF.

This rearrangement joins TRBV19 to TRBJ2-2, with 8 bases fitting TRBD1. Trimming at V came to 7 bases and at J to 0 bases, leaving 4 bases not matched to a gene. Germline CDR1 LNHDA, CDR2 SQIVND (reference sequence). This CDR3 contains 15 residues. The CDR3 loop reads CASIRGQANTGELFF. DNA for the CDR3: TGTGCCAGTATCCGGGGACAGGCGAACACCGGGGAGCTGTTTTTT.

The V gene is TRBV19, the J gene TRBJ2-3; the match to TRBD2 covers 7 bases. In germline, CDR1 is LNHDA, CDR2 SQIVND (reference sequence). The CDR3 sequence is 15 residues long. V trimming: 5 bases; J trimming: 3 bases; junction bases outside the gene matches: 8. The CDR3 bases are TGTGCCAGTAGTGAACCACGGACTAGAACAGATACGCAGTATTTT. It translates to CASSEPRTRTDTQYF.

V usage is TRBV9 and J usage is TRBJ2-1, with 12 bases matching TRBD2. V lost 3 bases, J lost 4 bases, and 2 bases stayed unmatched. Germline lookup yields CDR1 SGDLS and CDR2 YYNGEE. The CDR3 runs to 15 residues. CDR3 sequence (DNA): TGTGCCAGCAGCGAGACTAGCGGGGGATACAATGAGCAGTTCTTC. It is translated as CASSETSGGYNEQFF.

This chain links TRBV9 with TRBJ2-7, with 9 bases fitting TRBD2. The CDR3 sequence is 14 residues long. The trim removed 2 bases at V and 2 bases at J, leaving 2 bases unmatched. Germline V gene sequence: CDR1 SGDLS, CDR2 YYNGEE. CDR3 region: CASSVSGGPYEQYF. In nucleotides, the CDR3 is TGTGCCAGCAGCGTCAGCGGGGGGCCCTACGAGCAGTACTTC.

The CDR3 spells CASSQIRGANTEAFF. The CDR3 DNA sequence: TGCGCCAGCAGCCAAATCAGGGGAGCCAACACTGAAGCTTTCTTT. The J gene is TRBJ1-1, the V gene TRBV5-1, with a possible D match to TRBD1 (6 bases). Between the trimmed V and J ends, which lost 4 bases and 2 bases, there was a span of 15 bases. The V gene's germline CDR1 is SGHRS and CDR2 YFSETQ. CDR3 size: 15 residues.

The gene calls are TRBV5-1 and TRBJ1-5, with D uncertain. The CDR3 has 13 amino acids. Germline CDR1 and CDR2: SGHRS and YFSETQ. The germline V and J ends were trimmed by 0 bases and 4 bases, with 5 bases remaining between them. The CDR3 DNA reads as TGCGCCAGCAGCTTGGACTTGAATCAGCCCCAGCATTTT. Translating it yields CASSLDLNQPQHF.